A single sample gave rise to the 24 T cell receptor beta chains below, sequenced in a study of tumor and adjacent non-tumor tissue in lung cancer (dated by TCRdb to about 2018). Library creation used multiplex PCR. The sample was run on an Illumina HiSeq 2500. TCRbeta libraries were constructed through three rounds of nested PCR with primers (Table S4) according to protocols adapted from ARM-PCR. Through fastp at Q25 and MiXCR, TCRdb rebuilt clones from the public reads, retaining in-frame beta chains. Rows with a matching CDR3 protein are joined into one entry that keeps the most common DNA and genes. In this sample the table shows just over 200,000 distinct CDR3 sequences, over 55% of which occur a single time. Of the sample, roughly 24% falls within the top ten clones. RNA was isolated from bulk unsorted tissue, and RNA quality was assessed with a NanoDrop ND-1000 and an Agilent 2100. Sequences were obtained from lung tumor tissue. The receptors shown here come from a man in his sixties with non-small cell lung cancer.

The chain's CDR3 is CSAVQGQNEQFF. CDR3 DNA: TGCAGTGCCGTCCAGGGTCAAAATGAGCAGTTCTTC. This sequence joins TRBV20-1 and TRBJ2-1, with TRBD1 as a possible D gene (5 bases). This CDR3 has 12 amino acids. Germline-derived CDR1 and CDR2 are DFQATT and SNEGSKA (reference sequence). Trimming stripped 6 bases from V and 7 bases from J, with 13 bases between.

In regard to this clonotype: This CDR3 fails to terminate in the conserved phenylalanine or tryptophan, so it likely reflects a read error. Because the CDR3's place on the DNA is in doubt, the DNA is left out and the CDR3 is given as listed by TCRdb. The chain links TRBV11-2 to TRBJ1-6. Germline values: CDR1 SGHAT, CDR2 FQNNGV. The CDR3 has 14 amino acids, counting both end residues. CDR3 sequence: CASSFGVGNSPIHS.

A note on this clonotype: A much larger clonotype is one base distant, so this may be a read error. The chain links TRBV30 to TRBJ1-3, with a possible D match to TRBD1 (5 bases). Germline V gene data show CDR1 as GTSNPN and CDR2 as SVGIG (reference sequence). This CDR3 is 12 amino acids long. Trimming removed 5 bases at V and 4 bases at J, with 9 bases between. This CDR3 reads CAWGADGNTIYF. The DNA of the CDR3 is TGTGCCTGGGGGGCGGACGGAAACACCATATATTTT.

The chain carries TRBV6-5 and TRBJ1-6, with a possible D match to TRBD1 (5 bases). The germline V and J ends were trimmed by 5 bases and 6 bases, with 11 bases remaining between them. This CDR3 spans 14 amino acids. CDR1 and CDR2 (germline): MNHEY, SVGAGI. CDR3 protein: CASSLQERNSPLHF. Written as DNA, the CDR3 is TGTGCCAGCAGTCTACAGGAGCGTAATTCACCCCTCCACTTT.

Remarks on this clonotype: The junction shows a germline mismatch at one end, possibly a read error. Here the CDR3 DNA reads TGTGCCAGTAGCTTAGCGTACTCTAGCGGGCAGGACGAGCAGTACTTC. This sequence encodes CASSLAYSSGQDEQYF. The chain combines TRBV7-2 with TRBJ2-7; 8 nucleotides line up with TRBD2. Per germline, CDR1 SGHTA and CDR2 FQGNSA. The CDR3 spans 16 residues.

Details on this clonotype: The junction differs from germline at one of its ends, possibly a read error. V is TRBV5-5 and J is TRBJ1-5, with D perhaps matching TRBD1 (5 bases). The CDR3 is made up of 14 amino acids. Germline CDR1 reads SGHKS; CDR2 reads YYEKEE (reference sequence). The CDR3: CASRLDMNNQPQHF. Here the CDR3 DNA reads TGTGCCAGCAGATTGGACATGAACAACCAGCCCCAGCATTTT.

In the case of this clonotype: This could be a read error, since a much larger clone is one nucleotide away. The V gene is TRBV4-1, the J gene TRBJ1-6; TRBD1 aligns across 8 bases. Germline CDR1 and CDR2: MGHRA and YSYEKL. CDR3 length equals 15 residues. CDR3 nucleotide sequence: TGCGCCAGCAGCTCGGTCTCAGGGGGCAATTCACCCTTCCACTTT. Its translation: CASSSVSGGNSPFHF.

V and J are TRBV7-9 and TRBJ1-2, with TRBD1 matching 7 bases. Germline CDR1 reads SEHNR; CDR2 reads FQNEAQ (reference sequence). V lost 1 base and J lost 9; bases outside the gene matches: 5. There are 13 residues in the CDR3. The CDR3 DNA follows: TGTGCCAGCAGCTTAGTAGGGGGCTGGAGCTACACCTTC. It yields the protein CASSLVGGWSYTF. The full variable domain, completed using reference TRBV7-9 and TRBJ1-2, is DTGVSQNPRHKITKRGQNVTFRCDPISEHNRLYWYRQTLGQGPEFLTYFQNEAQLEKSRLLSDRFSAERPKGSFSTLEIQRTEQGDSAMYLCASSLVGGWSYTFGSGTRLTVV.

As DNA, the CDR3 is TGCGCCAGCAGCCAAGAAGTTGCCGGGGGGGGTCAGGCTGAAATCCTGTTTTTT. Translated: CASSQEVAGGGQAEILFF. V usage is TRBV4-3 and J usage is TRBJ1-4; tentatively, D is TRBD1 (5 bases). The V gene lost 0 bases and the J gene lost 14 bases, with 28 bases spanning the gap. This CDR3 region has 18 residues. Germline CDR1 LGHNA, CDR2 YSLEER.

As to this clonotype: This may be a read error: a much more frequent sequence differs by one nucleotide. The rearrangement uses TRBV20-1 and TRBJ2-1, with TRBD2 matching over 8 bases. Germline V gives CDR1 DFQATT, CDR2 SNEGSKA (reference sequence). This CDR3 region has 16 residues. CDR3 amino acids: CNAPPEALAAYNEQFF. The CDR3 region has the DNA TGCAATGCGCCCCCCGAGGCACTAGCGGCCTACAATGAGCAGTTCTTC.

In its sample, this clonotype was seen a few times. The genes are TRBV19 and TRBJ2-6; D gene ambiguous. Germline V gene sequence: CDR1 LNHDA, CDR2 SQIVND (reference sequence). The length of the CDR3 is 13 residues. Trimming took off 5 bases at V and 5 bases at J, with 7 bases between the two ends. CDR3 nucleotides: TGTGCCAGTAGTCAGGCCTGGGCCAACGTCCTGACTTTC. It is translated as CASSQAWANVLTF.

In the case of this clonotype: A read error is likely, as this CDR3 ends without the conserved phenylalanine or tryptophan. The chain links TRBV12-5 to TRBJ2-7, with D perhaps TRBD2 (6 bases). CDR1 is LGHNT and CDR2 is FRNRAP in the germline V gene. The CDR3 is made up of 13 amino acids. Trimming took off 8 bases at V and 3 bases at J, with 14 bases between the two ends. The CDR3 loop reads CASNAGTVYEQYI. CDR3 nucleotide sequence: TGTGCTAGTAACGCGGGAACAGTCTACGAGCAGTACATC.

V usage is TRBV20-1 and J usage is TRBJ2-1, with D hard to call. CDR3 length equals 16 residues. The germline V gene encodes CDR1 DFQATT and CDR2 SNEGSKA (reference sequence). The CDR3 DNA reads TGCAAAGCTAGAGCAAGGAGCCGGGCCGAGTTTGATGAGCAGTTCTTC. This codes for CKARARSRAEFDEQFF.

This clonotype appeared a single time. As DNA, the CDR3 is TGTGCCAGCATTTTGCCCGTGGGTGAGCAGTACTTC. This encodes CASILPVGEQYF. The J gene is TRBJ2-7, the V gene TRBV12-3 or TRBV12-4, with unresolved D. The CDR3 is 12 amino acids. V dropped 7 bases and J dropped 7 bases, with 14 bases sitting between them.

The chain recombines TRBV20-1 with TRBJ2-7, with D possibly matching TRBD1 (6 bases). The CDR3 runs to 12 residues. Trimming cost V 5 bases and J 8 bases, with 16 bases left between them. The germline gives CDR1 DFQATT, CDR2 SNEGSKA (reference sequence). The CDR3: CSARNRADKQYF. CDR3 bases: TGCAGTGCTCGAAACAGGGCGGACAAGCAGTACTTC.

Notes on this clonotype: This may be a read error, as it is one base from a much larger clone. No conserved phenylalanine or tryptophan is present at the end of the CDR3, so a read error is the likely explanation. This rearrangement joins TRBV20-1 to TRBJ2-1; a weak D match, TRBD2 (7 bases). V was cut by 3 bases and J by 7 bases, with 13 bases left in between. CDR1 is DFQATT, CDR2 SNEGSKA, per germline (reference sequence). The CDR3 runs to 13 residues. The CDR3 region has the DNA TGCAGTGCTAGTGCCGGGGGGCTGAATGAGCAGTTCTCC. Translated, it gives CSASAGGLNEQFS.

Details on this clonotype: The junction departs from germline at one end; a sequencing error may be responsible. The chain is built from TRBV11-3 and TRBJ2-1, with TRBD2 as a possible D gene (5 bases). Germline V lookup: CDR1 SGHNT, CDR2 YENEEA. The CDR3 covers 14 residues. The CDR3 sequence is CASRPHGPSNEQSF. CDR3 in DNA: TGTGCCAGCAGACCACACGGACCTAGCAATGAGCAGTCCTTC.

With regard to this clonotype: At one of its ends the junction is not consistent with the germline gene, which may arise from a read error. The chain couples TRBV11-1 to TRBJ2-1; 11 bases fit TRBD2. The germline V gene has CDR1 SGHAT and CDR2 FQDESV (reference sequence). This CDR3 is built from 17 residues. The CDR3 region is CVSSLSRLAGGNDKQFF. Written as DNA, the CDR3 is TGTGTCAGCAGCTTATCTCGGCTAGCGGGAGGCAACGATAAGCAGTTCTTC.

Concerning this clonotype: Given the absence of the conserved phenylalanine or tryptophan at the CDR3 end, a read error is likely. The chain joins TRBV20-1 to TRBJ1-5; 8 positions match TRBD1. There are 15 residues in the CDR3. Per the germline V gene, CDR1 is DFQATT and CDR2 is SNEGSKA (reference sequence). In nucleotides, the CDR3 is TGCAGTGCTAGTCCAGGGGGCGTTGGCAATCAGGCCCAGCATTAT. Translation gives CSASPGGVGNQAQHY.

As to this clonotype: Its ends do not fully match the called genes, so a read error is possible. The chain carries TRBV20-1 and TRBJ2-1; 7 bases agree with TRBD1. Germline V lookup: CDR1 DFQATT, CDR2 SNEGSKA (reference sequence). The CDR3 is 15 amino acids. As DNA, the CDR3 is TGCAGTACTAGAGATCAGGGCAGGGGGAAGAATGAGCAGTTCTTC. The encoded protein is CSTRDQGRGKNEQFF.

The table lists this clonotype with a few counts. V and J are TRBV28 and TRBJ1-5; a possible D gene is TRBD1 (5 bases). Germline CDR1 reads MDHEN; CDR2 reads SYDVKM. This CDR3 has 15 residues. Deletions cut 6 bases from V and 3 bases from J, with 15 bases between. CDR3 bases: TGTGCCAGCAGGGCTAAGGGGATTTCCAATCAGCCCCAGCATTTT. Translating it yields CASRAKGISNQPQHF.

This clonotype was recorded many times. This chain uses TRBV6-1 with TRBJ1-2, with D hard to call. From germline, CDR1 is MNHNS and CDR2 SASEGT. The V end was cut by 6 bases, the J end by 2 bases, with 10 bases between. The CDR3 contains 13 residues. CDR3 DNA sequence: TGTGCCAGCAGACTGGACTGGAACTATGGCTACACCTTC. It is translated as CASRLDWNYGYTF.

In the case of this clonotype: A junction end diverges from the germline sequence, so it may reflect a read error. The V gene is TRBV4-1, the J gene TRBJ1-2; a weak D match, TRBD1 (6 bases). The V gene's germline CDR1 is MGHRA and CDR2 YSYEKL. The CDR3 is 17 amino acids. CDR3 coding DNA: TGCGCCGGCAGCCAAAAGACGGAAGGGAGGGGGATTTATGGCTACACCTTC. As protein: CAGSQKTEGRGIYGYTF.

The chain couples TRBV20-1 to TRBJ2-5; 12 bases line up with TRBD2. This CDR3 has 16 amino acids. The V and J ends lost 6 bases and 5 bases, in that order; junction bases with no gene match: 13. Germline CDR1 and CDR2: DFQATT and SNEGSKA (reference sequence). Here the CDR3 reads CSAIPPTSGRSETQYF. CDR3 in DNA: TGCAGTGCCATTCCCCCGACTAGCGGGAGATCTGAGACCCAGTACTTC.